This is a list of T cell receptor beta chains from one sample in a study of T cell responses to AZD1222 COVID-19 vaccine. Libraries were prepared by immunoSEQ multiplex PCR; TCRdb keeps only in-frame clonotypes and omits some of them. The sample has under 200,000 clones, about 94% seen once. The specimen was peripheral blood, collected on day 0 of AZD1222 vaccination. Receptors were obtained from an adult in good health. The CDR3 runs from the conserved cysteine through the conserved F or W. Fields, in order: D gene, clone size, V gene, J gene, CDR3 DNA, CDR3 protein. A D gene is named only where the DNA matches it firmly. Clone sizes are given selectively: once, few, many, or a class where the clone is expanded.

D gene: -; clone size: -; V gene: TRBV9; J gene: TRBJ2-1; CDR3 DNA: TGTGCCAGCAGCGTAGGACAGGCAAGCCCCAATGAGCAGTTCTTC; CDR3 protein: CASSVGQASPNEQFF
D gene: -; clone size: -; V gene: TRBV18; J gene: TRBJ1-1; CDR3 DNA: TGTGCCAGCTCACCACTCCCAGGGAGTATGAACACTGAAGCTTTCTTT; CDR3 protein: CASSPLPGSMNTEAFF
D gene: TRBD1; clone size: -; V gene: TRBV14; J gene: TRBJ1-6; CDR3 DNA: TGTGCCAGCAGCCTTAACAGGGGGCAAAATTCACCCCTCCACTTT; CDR3 protein: CASSLNRGQNSPLHF
D gene: TRBD2; clone size: -; V gene: TRBV7-8; J gene: TRBJ2-3; CDR3 DNA: TGTGCCAGCAGCCTCGCCGGGACTAGAACAGATACGCAGTATTTT; CDR3 protein: CASSLAGTRTDTQYF
D gene: -; clone size: once; V gene: TRBV11-2; J gene: TRBJ2-3; CDR3 DNA: TGTGCCAGCAGCCTCCTCCTTACAGCTTCAGATACGCAGTATTTT; CDR3 protein: CASSLLLTASDTQYF
D gene: -; clone size: -; V gene: TRBV19; J gene: TRBJ2-1; CDR3 DNA: TGTGCCAGTAGCCCACGGGGTTGGGGCTCCTACAATGAGCAGTTCTTC; CDR3 protein: CASSPRGWGSYNEQFF
D gene: -; clone size: once; V gene: TRBV28; J gene: TRBJ1-2; CDR3 DNA: TGTGCCAGCAGTTTACCGCAGGGGCACTATGGCTACACCTTC; CDR3 protein: CASSLPQGHYGYTF
D gene: TRBD2; clone size: -; V gene: TRBV7-9; J gene: TRBJ2-2; CDR3 DNA: TGTGCCAGCAGCTTGGGGGGCGCGGGAGGCACCGGGGAGCTGTTTTTT; CDR3 protein: CASSLGGAGGTGELFF
D gene: -; clone size: few; V gene: TRBV19; J gene: TRBJ1-5; CDR3 DNA: TGTGCCAGTAGTTCACCTCAGGCTCTCCTTCAGCCCCAGCATTTT; CDR3 protein: CASSSPQALLQPQHF
D gene: -; clone size: -; V gene: TRBV27; J gene: TRBJ2-3; CDR3 DNA: TGTGCCAGCAGTTTAAGCAGGGGCACAGATACGCAGTATTTT; CDR3 protein: CASSLSRGTDTQYF
D gene: TRBD2; clone size: -; V gene: TRBV4-3; J gene: TRBJ2-3; CDR3 DNA: TGCGCCAGCCAGAGGACTAGCGGGAGTCCAGATACGCAGTATTTT; CDR3 protein: CASQRTSGSPDTQYF
D gene: -; clone size: -; V gene: TRBV9; J gene: TRBJ1-6; CDR3 DNA: TGTGCCAGCAGCGTATTTGACCATGGGTCACCCCTCCACTTT; CDR3 protein: CASSVFDHGSPLHF
D gene: -; clone size: -; V gene: TRBV30; J gene: TRBJ1-3; CDR3 DNA: TGTGCCTGGAGCGAGGGTGTTTCCCTCTCTGGAAACACCATATATTTT; CDR3 protein: CAWSEGVSLSGNTIYF
D gene: -; clone size: -; V gene: TRBV27; J gene: TRBJ1-2; CDR3 DNA: TGTGCCAGCAGTTTATCGAGTAAGGGGGGCTATGGCTACACCTTC; CDR3 protein: CASSLSSKGGYGYTF
D gene: -; clone size: -; V gene: TRBV7-9; J gene: TRBJ1-4; CDR3 DNA: TGTGCCAGCAGCCCCCGAGTGGGCCCTGAAAAACTGTTTTTT; CDR3 protein: CASSPRVGPEKLFF
D gene: TRBD2; clone size: -; V gene: TRBV7-3; J gene: TRBJ2-1; CDR3 DNA: TGTGCCAGCAGCCTAGCGGGAGGGTACAATGAGCAGTTCTTC; CDR3 protein: CASSLAGGYNEQFF
D gene: TRBD1; clone size: -; V gene: TRBV6-6; J gene: TRBJ1-2; CDR3 DNA: TGTGCCAGCAAACTCCGGGACAGCCACAACTATGGCTACACCTTC; CDR3 protein: CASKLRDSHNYGYTF
D gene: -; clone size: -; V gene: TRBV6-5; J gene: TRBJ2-1; CDR3 DNA: TGTGCCAGCAGCCGCGGCGGAAGCTCCTACAATGAGCAGTTCTTC; CDR3 protein: CASSRGGSSYNEQFF
D gene: TRBD1; clone size: once; V gene: TRBV27; J gene: TRBJ1-2; CDR3 DNA: TGTGCCAGCAGTGCGTATGGACAGGGCTATGGCTACACCTTC; CDR3 protein: CASSAYGQGYGYTF
D gene: -; clone size: once; V gene: TRBV4-1; J gene: TRBJ1-1; CDR3 DNA: TGCGCCAGCAGCCAAGTGGTGACCAAAGGGGAAGCTTTCTTT; CDR3 protein: CASSQVVTKGEAFF
D gene: TRBD1; clone size: -; V gene: TRBV9; J gene: TRBJ1-1; CDR3 DNA: TGTGCCAGCAGCGCAGGGGGGTCCACCACGTACGGTGAAGCTTTCTTT; CDR3 protein: CASSAGGSTTYGEAFF
D gene: TRBD1; clone size: -; V gene: TRBV30; J gene: TRBJ1-3; CDR3 DNA: TGTGCCTGGGGGGGCACAGGGGGCCGGGGGAACACCATATATTTT; CDR3 protein: CAWGGTGGRGNTIYF
D gene: -; clone size: few; V gene: TRBV2; J gene: TRBJ2-7; CDR3 DNA: TGTGCCAGCAGTGAAGCCCTACAGCTGTTCTCCTACGAGCAGTACTTC; CDR3 protein: CASSEALQLFSYEQYF
D gene: -; clone size: -; V gene: TRBV3-1/TRBV3-2; J gene: TRBJ2-1; CDR3 DNA: TGTGCCAGCAGCCAGGGACCCGGGAAGTATACGGGGATCTTC; CDR3 protein: CASSQGPGKYTGIF
D gene: TRBD1; clone size: -; V gene: TRBV29-1; J gene: TRBJ2-5; CDR3 DNA: TGCAGCGTTGAAGGCCGACAGGGAAGTTGGGAGACCCAGTACTTC; CDR3 protein: CSVEGRQGSWETQYF
D gene: -; clone size: -; V gene: TRBV4-1; J gene: TRBJ1-6; CDR3 DNA: TGCGCCAGCAGCCAAGTTGTGCGTTCACCCCTCCACTTT; CDR3 protein: CASSQVVRSPLHF
D gene: TRBD1; clone size: once; V gene: TRBV19; J gene: TRBJ2-7; CDR3 DNA: TGTGCCAGTAGTATATCTGGTAGGACAGGGTCCTACGAGCAGTACTTC; CDR3 protein: CASSISGRTGSYEQYF
D gene: -; clone size: -; V gene: TRBV30; J gene: TRBJ1-3; CDR3 DNA: TGTGCCCTCAAGGACAGCGGCTCTGGAAACACCATATATTTT; CDR3 protein: CALKDSGSGNTIYF
D gene: -; clone size: -; V gene: TRBV30; J gene: TRBJ1-5; CDR3 DNA: TGTGCCTGGAGTGTACGAGGACAGACCGGTCAGCCCCAGCATTTT; CDR3 protein: CAWSVRGQTGQPQHF
D gene: -; clone size: -; V gene: TRBV11-2; J gene: TRBJ2-7; CDR3 DNA: TGTGCCAGCAGCTTAGATACAGACGTCTACGAGCAGTACTTC; CDR3 protein: CASSLDTDVYEQYF
D gene: -; clone size: -; V gene: TRBV6-5; J gene: TRBJ1-5; CDR3 DNA: TGTGCCAGCAGCTCACATGGGGTTCAGCCCCAGCATTTT; CDR3 protein: CASSSHGVQPQHF
D gene: -; clone size: -; V gene: TRBV11-1; J gene: TRBJ2-2; CDR3 DNA: TGTGCCAGCAGCTTAGCGCTGGGTCTAGTCGGGAACACCGGGGAGCTGTTTTTT; CDR3 protein: CASSLALGLVGNTGELFF
D gene: TRBD1; clone size: -; V gene: TRBV5-4; J gene: TRBJ1-1; CDR3 DNA: TGTGCCAGCAGCTTGGGAGACCAGGGGGCAGGCACTGAAGCTTTCTTT; CDR3 protein: CASSLGDQGAGTEAFF
D gene: -; clone size: -; V gene: TRBV19; J gene: TRBJ1-1; CDR3 DNA: TGTGCCAGTAGTATAGTGGGTGACACTGAAGCTTTCTTT; CDR3 protein: CASSIVGDTEAFF
D gene: TRBD2; clone size: -; V gene: TRBV18; J gene: TRBJ2-1; CDR3 DNA: TGTGCCAGCTCACCGCGGGGACTAGCGGGAGGGCGTGGGGAGCAGTTCTTC; CDR3 protein: CASSPRGLAGGRGEQFF
D gene: TRBD2; clone size: -; V gene: TRBV3-1/TRBV3-2; J gene: TRBJ2-1; CDR3 DNA: TGTGCCAGCAGCCCCCGGACTAGCGGAATCAATGAGCAGTTCTTC; CDR3 protein: CASSPRTSGINEQFF
D gene: TRBD1; clone size: -; V gene: TRBV7-2; J gene: TRBJ2-7; CDR3 DNA: TGTGCCAGCAGCTCGGACAGGGGGACTTCTATCTCCTACGAGCAGTACTTC; CDR3 protein: CASSSDRGTSISYEQYF
D gene: -; clone size: -; V gene: TRBV7-2; J gene: TRBJ1-5; CDR3 DNA: TGTGCCAGCAGCCAAAACCCCGGGGCCCAGCATTTT; CDR3 protein: CASSQNPGAQHF
D gene: -; clone size: -; V gene: TRBV15; J gene: TRBJ1-4; CDR3 DNA: TGTGCCACCCAGGGCGGGGCCCGGGATGAAAAACTGTTTTTT; CDR3 protein: CATQGGARDEKLFF
D gene: TRBD2; clone size: -; V gene: TRBV4-2; J gene: TRBJ2-1; CDR3 DNA: TGTGCCAGCAGCTCCAGCGGGAGGGCCGATGAGCAGTTCTTC; CDR3 protein: CASSSSGRADEQFF
D gene: -; clone size: -; V gene: TRBV19; J gene: TRBJ2-7; CDR3 DNA: TGTGCCAGTAGTATAGCGGGACTTCCCTACGAGCAGTACTTC; CDR3 protein: CASSIAGLPYEQYF
D gene: -; clone size: -; V gene: TRBV7-6; J gene: TRBJ1-5; CDR3 DNA: TGTGCCAGCAGCTCCAGAGATCGGAATCAGCCCCAGCATTTT; CDR3 protein: CASSSRDRNQPQHF
D gene: TRBD2; clone size: -; V gene: TRBV2; J gene: TRBJ2-7; CDR3 DNA: TGTGCCAGCAGTCGAGGGGAAGCGGGAGGAGGGTACTTC; CDR3 protein: CASSRGEAGGGYF
D gene: TRBD1; clone size: -; V gene: TRBV5-1; J gene: TRBJ2-5; CDR3 DNA: TGCGCCAGCAGCATACAACAGGGGGCGCGGGAGACCCAGTACTTC; CDR3 protein: CASSIQQGARETQYF
D gene: TRBD2; clone size: -; V gene: TRBV19; J gene: TRBJ2-7; CDR3 DNA: TGTGCCAGTACCGGACTAGCGGGAGCCTACGAGCAGTACTTC; CDR3 protein: CASTGLAGAYEQYF
D gene: -; clone size: -; V gene: TRBV6-5; J gene: TRBJ2-2; CDR3 DNA: TGTGCCAGCAGTTACTCGCAAAGCACCGGGGAGCTGTTTTTT; CDR3 protein: CASSYSQSTGELFF
D gene: TRBD2; clone size: -; V gene: TRBV10-3; J gene: TRBJ2-2; CDR3 DNA: TGTGCCATCAAAGGTTCCGGGACTAGCGGTAACACCGGGGAGCTGTTTTTT; CDR3 protein: CAIKGSGTSGNTGELFF
D gene: -; clone size: -; V gene: TRBV28; J gene: TRBJ1-5; CDR3 DNA: TGTGCCAGCAGTTTTACGGGGGCCTTCAATCAGCCCCAGCATTTT; CDR3 protein: CASSFTGAFNQPQHF
D gene: -; clone size: -; V gene: TRBV15; J gene: TRBJ1-2; CDR3 DNA: TGTGCCACCAGCAGGGCCCCCTCTACTGACTATGGCTACACCTTC; CDR3 protein: CATSRAPSTDYGYTF
D gene: TRBD2; clone size: -; V gene: TRBV10-3; J gene: TRBJ2-7; CDR3 DNA: TGTGCCATCAGTGATCTAGCGGGAACCTACGAGCAGTACTTC; CDR3 protein: CAISDLAGTYEQYF
D gene: TRBD2; clone size: -; V gene: TRBV7-2; J gene: TRBJ2-7; CDR3 DNA: TGTGCCAGCAGCTTAGCTAGCGGGAGTTCCATCGAGCAGTACTTC; CDR3 protein: CASSLASGSSIEQYF
D gene: TRBD2; clone size: -; V gene: TRBV27; J gene: TRBJ2-3; CDR3 DNA: TGTGCCAGCAGCCCTCCTGCGGGAGCCGATACGCAGTATTTT; CDR3 protein: CASSPPAGADTQYF
D gene: -; clone size: -; V gene: TRBV6-6; J gene: TRBJ2-7; CDR3 DNA: TGTGCCAGCAGCCCCCTTTTCTACGAGCAGTACTTC; CDR3 protein: CASSPLFYEQYF
D gene: TRBD1; clone size: -; V gene: TRBV28; J gene: TRBJ1-3; CDR3 DNA: TGTGCCAGCAGTGGAATAGTGGACAGGGGGCCTGGAAACACCATATATTTT; CDR3 protein: CASSGIVDRGPGNTIYF
D gene: -; clone size: -; V gene: TRBV10-3; J gene: TRBJ1-2; CDR3 DNA: TGTGCCATCAGTCAGAGCGCGACATCCAACTATGGCTACACCTTC; CDR3 protein: CAISQSATSNYGYTF